This T cell receptor beta chain was sequenced for a study of cytomegalovirus exposure and HLA in healthy donors. General study points: Available immune exposure information was restricted to CMV serostatus only. Data from an earlier analysis indicated that most TCR beta V segments were productive either about 87% or about 30% of the time.

Comments on this clone: As yet, its antigen is unknown.

V was clipped by 3 bases and J by 2 bases; unmatched bases: 5. Germline V CDR1 and CDR2: SGHDT, YYEEEE. The CDR3 consists of 15 residues. The PCR employed 60 Vbeta primers together with 13 Jbeta primers. Only in-frame clones appear in the TCRdb table, and some are missing; sequencing was by immunoSEQ multiplex PCR. Of approximately 140,000 clones detected, roughly 80% appear once; the ten largest clones hold 3% to 4%. The clonotype comes from a human donor in good health. The J gene is TRBJ1-5, the V gene TRBV5-6, with 7 nucleotides matching TRBD1. Material for sequencing was PBMCs. This CDR3 reads CASSSTGLGNQPQHF. The CDR3 coding sequence is TGTGCCAGCAGCTCGACAGGGCTCGGCAATCAGCCCCAGCATTTT.